These 27 T cell receptor beta chains originate from one sample sequenced in a study of blood T cell repertoires in COVID-19. Measured with immunoSEQ multiplex PCR; TCRdb has only the in-frame clones, and not every one. Among around 500,000 clones listed, 75% to 90% were seen once. The sample was PBMCs or T cells enriched from blood (not recorded which). Receptor source: a woman between 55 and 75 years old who had recovered from COVID-19.

The rearrangement links TRBV18 to TRBJ1-5; tentative D call: TRBD1 (6 bases). V shed 4 bases and J shed 6 bases, with 16 bases lying between them. This CDR3 contains 15 residues. The V gene's germline CDR1 is KGHSH and CDR2 LQKENI. CDR3 protein: CASSQARGQGQPQHF. For the CDR3, the DNA is TGTGCCAGCTCACAAGCCAGGGGTCAAGGTCAGCCCCAGCATTTT.

This clone was seen a single time. J is TRBJ1-1 and V is TRBV20-1; no clear D. The germline V gene has CDR1 DFQATT and CDR2 SNEGSKA (reference sequence). V dropped 3 bases and J dropped 12 bases, with 14 bases sitting between them. This CDR3 has 11 residues. CDR3 bases: TGCAGTGCTAGCCGACTGGCCGGGTCTTTCTTT. Residues: CSASRLAGSFF.

The chain employs TRBV27 and TRBJ2-5; tentatively, D is TRBD1 (6 bases). V gave up 5 bases and J gave up 9 bases, with 19 bases separating them. The CDR3 loop spans 14 amino acids. Germline CDR1 is MNHEY and CDR2 is SMNVEV (reference sequence). The CDR3 sequence: CASSTDSPRDPQYF. The CDR3 DNA sequence: TGTGCCAGCAGTACGGACAGCCCAAGAGACCCCCAGTACTTC.

The CDR3 region has the DNA TGTGCCAGCGCTCAGAGGACAGGGGGTTACGAGCAGTACTTC. Protein product: CASAQRTGGYEQYF. The genes are TRBV27 and TRBJ2-7; the match to TRBD1 covers 10 bases. Losses at the gene ends were 8 bases for V and 4 bases for J; bases not matched to a gene: 8. Germline V gene lookup returns CDR1 MNHEY and CDR2 SMNVEV (reference sequence). There are 14 residues in the CDR3.

This chain's CDR3 is CASSLAPGSKGTEAFF. In DNA, the CDR3 is TGCGCCAGCAGCTTGGCCCCGGGAAGCAAGGGTACTGAAGCTTTCTTT. The chain has TRBV5-1 and TRBJ1-1; D is undetermined. This CDR3 contains 16 residues. The germline CDR1 and CDR2 sequences are SGHRS and YFSETQ. V was clipped by 0 bases and J by 5 bases, with 17 bases between them.

This clone was found many times. The chain employs TRBV6-5 and TRBJ1-1, with D hard to call. V was trimmed by 4 bases and J by 1 base, leaving 7 bases between them. From germline, CDR1 is MNHEY and CDR2 SVGAGI. The CDR3 spans 13 residues. CDR3 DNA: TGTGCCAGCAGTTCCTTCAGGAACACTGAAGCTTTCTTT. This gives the protein CASSSFRNTEAFF.

This clone is a singleton in its sample. CDR3 in DNA: TGTGCCTGGAGTGAAACAGGGCTTCAGCCCCAGCATTTT. Protein: CAWSETGLQPQHF. J is TRBJ1-5 and V is TRBV30; D may be TRBD1 (6 bases). Germline loops: CDR1 GTSNPN, CDR2 SVGIG (reference sequence). Between the trimmed V and J ends, which lost 1 base and 6 bases, there was a span of 10 bases. The CDR3 length is 13 residues.

The V call is TRBV24-1, the J call TRBJ2-3; 12 positions match TRBD1. Germline values: CDR1 KGHDR, CDR2 SFDVKD. This CDR3 is built from 14 residues. The ends lost 9 bases at V and 5 bases at J; junction bases unmatched: 5. The CDR3 DNA is TGTGCCACCCGCGGGACAGGGGGCAGAGATACGCAGTATTTT. Its protein is CATRGTGGRDTQYF.

The CDR3 is CASSQGLAGGGETQYF. The CDR3 nucleotides read TGTGCCAGCAGTCAAGGACTAGCGGGGGGCGGTGAGACCCAGTACTTC. The chain employs TRBV2 and TRBJ2-5, with 14 nucleotides matching TRBD2. The CDR3 length is 16 residues. The germline V gene encodes CDR1 SNHLY and CDR2 FYNNEI. Trimming took 5 bases from V and 5 from J; bases not matched to a gene: 7. Full variable domain (outside the CDR3, taken from reference TRBV2 and TRBJ2-5): EPEVTQTPSHQVTQMGQEVILRCVPISNHLYFYWYRQILGQKVEFLVSFYNNEISEKSEIFDDQFSVERPDGSNFTLKIRSTKLEDSAMYFCASSQGLAGGGETQYFGPGTRLLVL.

This clone was counted once. The J gene is TRBJ2-3, the V gene TRBV30; TRBD1 agrees at 8 bases. This CDR3 spans 13 amino acids. The ends lost 3 bases at V and 3 bases at J; junction bases unmatched: 2. Germline-derived CDR1 and CDR2 are GTSNPN and SVGIG (reference sequence). CDR3: CAWSTGGTDTQYF. CDR3 coding DNA: TGTGCCTGGAGCACAGGGGGGACAGATACGCAGTATTTT.

This chain uses TRBV5-1 with TRBJ1-5, with D tentatively TRBD1 (5 bases). Trimming stripped 5 bases from V and 7 bases from J, with 19 bases between. Germline V gives CDR1 SGHRS, CDR2 YFSETQ. The CDR3 is 15 amino acids. CDR3: CASRPGPLMGQPQHF. The CDR3 coding sequence is TGCGCCAGCAGGCCAGGGCCCTTGATGGGGCAGCCCCAGCATTTT.

This rearrangement joins TRBV27 to TRBJ1-3; 11 bases map to TRBD1. The V gene's germline CDR1 is MNHEY and CDR2 SMNVEV (reference sequence). This CDR3 is 15 amino acids long. V was clipped by 4 bases and J by 9 bases; unmatched bases: 8. This chain's CDR3 is CASSSRDRGKGTIYF. The CDR3 DNA reads as TGTGCCAGCAGTTCCCGGGACAGGGGGAAAGGCACCATATATTTT.

The chain is built from TRBV5-8 and TRBJ2-2; 7 bases are a match to TRBD2. Germline CDR1 SGHTS, CDR2 YDEGEE. The CDR3 has 15 amino acids. J was trimmed by 5 bases and V by 0 bases; bases with no gene match: 4. CDR3 residues: CASSLVAGVTGELFF. CDR3 DNA: TGTGCCAGCAGCTTGGTAGCGGGTGTAACCGGGGAGCTGTTTTTT.

The V call is TRBV7-9, the J call TRBJ1-3, with TRBD1 matching over 7 bases. Germline values: CDR1 SEHNR, CDR2 FQNEAQ (reference sequence). The CDR3 contains 15 residues. The V gene end was trimmed by 6 bases and the J gene end by 0 bases; junction bases not matched to a gene: 5. The CDR3 loop is CASRQQGLSGNTIYF. The CDR3 DNA follows: TGTGCCAGCAGGCAACAGGGGCTCTCTGGAAACACCATATATTTT.

V is TRBV5-4 and J is TRBJ2-5; tentatively, D is TRBD2 (6 bases). Germline-derived CDR1 and CDR2 are SGHNT and YYREEE (reference sequence). V was pared by 0 bases and J by 5 bases, with 14 bases between. This CDR3 contains 15 residues. The CDR3 reads CASSLVAGLGETQYF. CDR3 nucleotides: TGTGCCAGCAGCTTGGTGGCGGGGCTAGGCGAGACCCAGTACTTC.

The chain has TRBV5-1 and TRBJ1-4; TRBD1 agrees at 9 bases. This CDR3 is 16 amino acids long. The V and J ends lost 0 bases and 2 bases, in that order; junction bases with no gene match: 2. Germline loops: CDR1 SGHRS, CDR2 YFSETQ. As DNA, the CDR3 is TGCGCCAGCAGCTTGGGACAGGGGGTGACTAATGAAAAACTGTTTTTT. Translation gives CASSLGQGVTNEKLFF. Filled out from reference TRBV5-1 and TRBJ1-4, the complete variable domain reads KAGVTQTPRYLIKTRGQQVTLSCSPISGHRSVSWYQQTPGQGLQFLFEYFSETQRNKGNFPGRFSGRQFSNSRSEMNVSTLELGDSALYLCASSLGQGVTNEKLFFGSGTQLSVL.

The J gene is TRBJ2-5, the V gene TRBV24-1; D is possibly TRBD1 (6 bases). The CDR3 is made up of 14 amino acids. V was cut by 4 bases and J by 0 bases, with 8 bases left in between. Germline V gene data show CDR1 as KGHDR and CDR2 as SFDVKD. The CDR3 is CATSDRTDQETQYF. CDR3 coding DNA: TGTGCCACCAGTGACCGGACAGACCAAGAGACCCAGTACTTC.

V and J are TRBV7-9 and TRBJ2-7, with D unclear. V was trimmed by 7 bases and J by 2 bases, leaving 6 bases between them. The germline V gene encodes CDR1 SEHNR and CDR2 FQNEAQ (reference sequence). The CDR3 length is 11 residues. In DNA form, the CDR3 reads TGTGCCAGCACCACCACCTACGAGCAGTACTTC. It yields the protein CASTTTYEQYF.

The rearrangement joins TRBV2 to TRBJ1-5; D gene unclear. This CDR3 is built from 13 residues. From germline, CDR1 is SNHLY and CDR2 FYNNEI. V dropped 2 bases and J dropped 5 bases, with 7 bases sitting between them. Here the CDR3 reads CASSETRDQPQHF. CDR3 DNA sequence: TGTGCCAGCAGTGAAACCCGGGATCAGCCCCAGCATTTT.

This clone was observed a few times. The rearrangement links TRBV20-1 to TRBJ1-4, with TRBD1 matching over 8 bases. CDR3 length: 11 residues. J was trimmed by 12 bases and V by 5 bases; bases with no gene match: 5. Germline V gene data show CDR1 as DFQATT and CDR2 as SNEGSKA (reference sequence). The chain's CDR3 is CSAGQGTELFF. CDR3 coding DNA: TGCAGTGCTGGACAGGGTACAGAACTGTTTTTT.

V is TRBV3-1 (or the pseudogene TRBV3-2) and J is TRBJ2-5, with 9 bases identical to TRBD2. Trimming removed 3 bases from V and 4 bases from J; junction bases left unmatched: 3. The CDR3 loop spans 14 amino acids. Germline V CDR1 and CDR2: LGHDT, YNNKEL (reference sequence). CDR3 bases: TGTGCCAGCAGCCAGCGGGGGGGCCGAGAGACCCAGTACTTC. It specifies CASSQRGGRETQYF.

The chain joins TRBV5-1 to TRBJ1-3; D is uncertain. The CDR3 sequence is 17 residues long. Deletions cut 3 bases from V and 0 bases from J, with 16 bases between. Per germline, CDR1 SGHRS and CDR2 YFSETQ. The CDR3 loop reads CASSSAGGSRSGNTIYF. Written as DNA, the CDR3 is TGCGCCAGCAGCTCGGCGGGCGGCAGCCGCTCTGGAAACACCATATATTTT.

This chain uses TRBV28 with TRBJ2-7; 9 nucleotides match TRBD1. Germline V gives CDR1 MDHEN, CDR2 SYDVKM. The CDR3 length is 14 residues. The J segment lost 4 bases and the V segment lost 7 bases, leaving 8 bases of the junction unmatched. CDR3 residues: CASIPGQGVYEQYV. CDR3 bases: TGTGCCAGCATTCCGGGACAGGGCGTTTACGAGCAGTACGTC.

This clone occurred a few times. The chain uses TRBV24-1 and TRBJ1-2, with no clear D. Germline lookup yields CDR1 KGHDR and CDR2 SFDVKD. The CDR3 spans 14 residues. The ends were cut back, 4 bases at V and 6 bases at J, with 14 bases in the middle. The DNA for the CDR3 is TGTGCCACCAGTGACCCCGGACGGGAAAATGGCTACACCTTC. It translates to CATSDPGRENGYTF.

V is TRBV12-5 and J is TRBJ1-5; D remains unclear. Germline CDR1 is LGHNT and CDR2 is FRNRAP. This CDR3 has 14 residues. V was clipped by 5 bases and J by 4 bases, with 12 bases between them. The CDR3 nucleotides read TGTGCTAGTGGTCCCCCCTGGGCGAATCAGCCCCAGCATTTT. Translated: CASGPPWANQPQHF. Variable domain in full (rest from reference TRBV12-5 and TRBJ1-5): DARVTQTPRHKVTEMGQEVTMRCQPILGHNTVFWYRQTMMQGLELLAYFRNRAPLDDSGMPKDRFSAEMPDATLATLKIQPSEPRDSAVYFCASGPPWANQPQHFGDGTRLSIL.

The chain couples TRBV9 to TRBJ1-2, with D perhaps TRBD1 (6 bases). The V end was cut by 0 bases, the J end by 4 bases, with 10 bases between. Per germline, CDR1 SGDLS and CDR2 YYNGEE. This CDR3 comprises 14 residues. The CDR3 protein is CASSVDREGYGYTF. CDR3 in DNA: TGTGCCAGCAGCGTAGACAGGGAGGGCTATGGCTACACCTTC.

The chain uses TRBV14 and TRBJ2-3; D is undetermined. V lost 0 bases to trimming and J lost 4 bases, with 20 bases between them. CDR1 and CDR2 from the germline V gene are SGHDN and FVKESK. CDR3 length: 18 residues. CDR3 in amino acids: CASSQDLPIRPGSDTQYF. The CDR3 nucleotides read TGTGCCAGCAGCCAAGATTTACCTATAAGGCCAGGCTCAGATACGCAGTATTTT.